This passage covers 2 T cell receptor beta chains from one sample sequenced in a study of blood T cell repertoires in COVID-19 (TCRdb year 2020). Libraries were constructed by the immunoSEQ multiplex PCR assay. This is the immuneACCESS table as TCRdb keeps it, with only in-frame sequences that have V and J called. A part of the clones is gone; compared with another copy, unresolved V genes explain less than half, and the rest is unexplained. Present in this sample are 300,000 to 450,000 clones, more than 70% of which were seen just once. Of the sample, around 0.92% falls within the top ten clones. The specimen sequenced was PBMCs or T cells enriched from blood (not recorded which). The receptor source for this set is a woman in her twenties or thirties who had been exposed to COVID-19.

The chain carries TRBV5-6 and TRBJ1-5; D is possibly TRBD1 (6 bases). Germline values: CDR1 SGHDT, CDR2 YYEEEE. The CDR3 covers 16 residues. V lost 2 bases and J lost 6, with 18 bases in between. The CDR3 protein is CASSLSPPTGSQPQHF. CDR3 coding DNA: TGTGCCAGCAGCTTAAGTCCCCCGACAGGCAGTCAGCCCCAGCATTTT.

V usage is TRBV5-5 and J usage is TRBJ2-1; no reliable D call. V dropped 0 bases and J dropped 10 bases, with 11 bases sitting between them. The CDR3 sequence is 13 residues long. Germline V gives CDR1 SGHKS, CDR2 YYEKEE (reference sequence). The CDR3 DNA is TGTGCCAGCAGCTTGGCCGACCGAGGAGAGCAGTTCTTC. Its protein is CASSLADRGEQFF.